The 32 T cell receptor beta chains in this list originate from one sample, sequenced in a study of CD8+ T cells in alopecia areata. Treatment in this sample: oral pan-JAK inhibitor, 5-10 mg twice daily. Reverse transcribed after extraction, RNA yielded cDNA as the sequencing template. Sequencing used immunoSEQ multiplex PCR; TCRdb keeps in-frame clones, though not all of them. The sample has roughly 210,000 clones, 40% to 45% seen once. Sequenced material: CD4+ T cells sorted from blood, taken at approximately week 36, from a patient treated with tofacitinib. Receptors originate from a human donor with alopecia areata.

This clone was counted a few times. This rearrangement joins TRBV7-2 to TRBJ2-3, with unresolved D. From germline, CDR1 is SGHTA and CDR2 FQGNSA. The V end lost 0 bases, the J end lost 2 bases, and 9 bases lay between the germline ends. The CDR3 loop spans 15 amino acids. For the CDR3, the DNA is TGTGCCAGCAGCTTAGCAATAACTACCACAGATACGCAGTATTTT. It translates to CASSLAITTTDTQYF.

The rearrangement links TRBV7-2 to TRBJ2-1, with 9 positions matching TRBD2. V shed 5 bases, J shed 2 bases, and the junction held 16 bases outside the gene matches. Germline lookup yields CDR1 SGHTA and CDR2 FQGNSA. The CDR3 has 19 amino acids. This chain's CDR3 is CASSKTSGPGRSAYNEQFF. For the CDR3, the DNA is TGTGCCAGCAGCAAGACTAGCGGTCCTGGTCGGTCGGCCTACAATGAGCAGTTCTTC.

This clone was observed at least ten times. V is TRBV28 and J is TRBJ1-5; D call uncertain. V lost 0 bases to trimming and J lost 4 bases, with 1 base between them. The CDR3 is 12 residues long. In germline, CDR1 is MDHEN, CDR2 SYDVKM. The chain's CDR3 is CASSLWNQPQHF. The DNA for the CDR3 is TGTGCCAGCAGTTTATGGAATCAGCCCCAGCATTTT.

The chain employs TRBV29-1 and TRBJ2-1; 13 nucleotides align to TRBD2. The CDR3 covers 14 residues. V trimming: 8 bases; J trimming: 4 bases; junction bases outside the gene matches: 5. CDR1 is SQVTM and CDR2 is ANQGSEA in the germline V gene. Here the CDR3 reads CSSRTSGSYNEQFF. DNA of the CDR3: TGCAGCTCTCGGACTAGCGGGAGTTACAATGAGCAGTTCTTC.

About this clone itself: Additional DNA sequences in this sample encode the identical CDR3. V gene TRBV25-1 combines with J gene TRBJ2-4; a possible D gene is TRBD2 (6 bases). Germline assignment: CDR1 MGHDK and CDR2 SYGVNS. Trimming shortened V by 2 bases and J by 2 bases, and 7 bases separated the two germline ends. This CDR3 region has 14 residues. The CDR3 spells CASSEGGSKNIQYF. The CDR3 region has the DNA TGTGCCAGCAGTGAAGGGGGGTCCAAAAACATTCAGTACTTC.

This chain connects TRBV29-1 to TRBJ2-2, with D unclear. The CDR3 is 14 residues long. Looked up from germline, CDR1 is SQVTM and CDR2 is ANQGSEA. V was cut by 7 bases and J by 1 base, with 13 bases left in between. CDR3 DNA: TGCAGCGCAGCGACTGACGGGAACACCGGGGAGCTGTTTTTT. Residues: CSAATDGNTGELFF.

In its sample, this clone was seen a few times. CDR3: CAGGRQGQGNEQFF. The CDR3 region has the DNA TGTGCCGGTGGGAGACAGGGACAAGGCAATGAGCAGTTCTTC. This chain uses TRBV7-9 with TRBJ2-1, with 7 bases aligning to TRBD1. From germline, CDR1 is SEHNR and CDR2 FQNEAQ (reference sequence). V was clipped by 11 bases and J by 6 bases; unmatched bases: 13. The CDR3 spans 14 residues.

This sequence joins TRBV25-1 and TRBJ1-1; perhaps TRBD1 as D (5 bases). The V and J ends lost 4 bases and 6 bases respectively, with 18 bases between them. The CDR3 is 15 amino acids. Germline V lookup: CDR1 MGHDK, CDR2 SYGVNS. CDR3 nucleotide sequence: TGTGCCAGCAGTGCTGCAGGGCGGGGCCAGCCTGAAGCTTTCTTT. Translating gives CASSAAGRGQPEAFF.

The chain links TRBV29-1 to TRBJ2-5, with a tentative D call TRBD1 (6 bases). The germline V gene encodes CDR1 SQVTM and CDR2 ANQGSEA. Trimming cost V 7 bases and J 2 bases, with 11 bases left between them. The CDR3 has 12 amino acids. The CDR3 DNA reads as TGCAGCGCTGACAGGCAGCAAGAGACCCAGTACTTC. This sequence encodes CSADRQQETQYF.

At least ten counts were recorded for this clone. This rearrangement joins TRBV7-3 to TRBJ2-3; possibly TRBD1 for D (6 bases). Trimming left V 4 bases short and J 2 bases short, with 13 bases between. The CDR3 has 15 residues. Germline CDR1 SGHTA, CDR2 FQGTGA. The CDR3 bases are TGTGCCAGCAGCTCACAGGGACAACCCACAGATACGCAGTATTTT. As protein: CASSSQGQPTDTQYF.

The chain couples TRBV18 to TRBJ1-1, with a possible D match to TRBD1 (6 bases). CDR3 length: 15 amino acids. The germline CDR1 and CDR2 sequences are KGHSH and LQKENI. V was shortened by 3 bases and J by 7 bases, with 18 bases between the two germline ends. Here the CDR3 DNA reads TGTGCCAGCTCACCGAGGGGGGCCTGGGCCCTTGAAGCTTTCTTT. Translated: CASSPRGAWALEAFF.

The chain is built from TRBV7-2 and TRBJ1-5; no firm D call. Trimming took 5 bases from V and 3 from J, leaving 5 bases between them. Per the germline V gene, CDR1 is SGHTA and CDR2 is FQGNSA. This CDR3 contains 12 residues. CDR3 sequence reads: CASSPANQPQHF. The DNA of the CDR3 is TGTGCCAGCAGCCCCGCCAATCAGCCCCAGCATTTT.

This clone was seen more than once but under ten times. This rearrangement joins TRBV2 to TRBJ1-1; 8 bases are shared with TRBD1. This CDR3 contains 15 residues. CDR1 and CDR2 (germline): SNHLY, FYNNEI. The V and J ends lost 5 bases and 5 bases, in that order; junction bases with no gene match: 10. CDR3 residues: CASSRGGTGMTEAFF. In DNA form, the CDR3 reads TGTGCCAGCAGTAGAGGAGGGACAGGCATGACTGAAGCTTTCTTT.

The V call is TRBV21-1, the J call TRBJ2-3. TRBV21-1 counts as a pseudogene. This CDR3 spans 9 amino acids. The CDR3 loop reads CAREDTQYF. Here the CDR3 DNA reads TGTGCCAGAGAAGATACGCAGTATTTT.

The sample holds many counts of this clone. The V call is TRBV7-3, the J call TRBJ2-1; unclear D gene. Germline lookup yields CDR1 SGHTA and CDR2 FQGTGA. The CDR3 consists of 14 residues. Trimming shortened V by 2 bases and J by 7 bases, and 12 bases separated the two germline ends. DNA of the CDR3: TGTGCCAGCAGCTTAGGTTTATCTGTGAATGAGCAGTTCTTC. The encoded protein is CASSLGLSVNEQFF.

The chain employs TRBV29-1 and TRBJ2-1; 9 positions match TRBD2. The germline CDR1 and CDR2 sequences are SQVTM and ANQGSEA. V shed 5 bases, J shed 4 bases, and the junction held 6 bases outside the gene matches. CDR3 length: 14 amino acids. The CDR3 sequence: CSVTLAGRYNEQFF. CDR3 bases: TGCAGCGTTACACTAGCGGGCCGATACAATGAGCAGTTCTTC.

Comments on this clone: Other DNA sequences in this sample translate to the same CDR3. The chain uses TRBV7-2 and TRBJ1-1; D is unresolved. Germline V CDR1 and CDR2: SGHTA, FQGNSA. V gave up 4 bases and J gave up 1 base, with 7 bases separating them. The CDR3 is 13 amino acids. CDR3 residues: CASSSGRNTEAFF. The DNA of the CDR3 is TGTGCCAGCAGCTCGGGCCGGAACACTGAAGCTTTCTTT.

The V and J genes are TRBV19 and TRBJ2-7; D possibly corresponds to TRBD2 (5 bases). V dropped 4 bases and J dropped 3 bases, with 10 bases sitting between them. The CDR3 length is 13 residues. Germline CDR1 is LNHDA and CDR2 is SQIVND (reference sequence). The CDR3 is CASSTGLIYEQYF. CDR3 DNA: TGTGCCAGTAGTACCGGACTGATCTACGAGCAGTACTTC.

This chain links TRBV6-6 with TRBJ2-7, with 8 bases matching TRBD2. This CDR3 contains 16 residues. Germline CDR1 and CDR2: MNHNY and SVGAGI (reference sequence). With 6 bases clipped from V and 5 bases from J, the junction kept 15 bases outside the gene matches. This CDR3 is CASRPGAGEWIHEQYF. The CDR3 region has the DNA TGTGCCAGCAGACCCGGAGCGGGGGAGTGGATTCACGAGCAGTACTTC.

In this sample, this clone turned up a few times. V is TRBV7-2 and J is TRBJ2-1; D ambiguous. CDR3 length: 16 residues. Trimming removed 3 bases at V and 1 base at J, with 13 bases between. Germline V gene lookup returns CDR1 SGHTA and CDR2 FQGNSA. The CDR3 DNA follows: TGTGCCAGCAGCTTCGTTAGACTGGCTTCCTACAATGAGCAGTTCTTC. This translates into CASSFVRLASYNEQFF.

This CDR3 reads CASSSLNEQFF. CDR3 nucleotide sequence: TGTGCCAGCAGTTCCCTCAATGAGCAGTTCTTC. This rearrangement joins TRBV27 to TRBJ2-1, with D unresolved. Trimming pared 4 bases from V and 6 bases from J, leaving 4 bases between. In germline, CDR1 is MNHEY, CDR2 SMNVEV (reference sequence). The CDR3 consists of 11 residues.

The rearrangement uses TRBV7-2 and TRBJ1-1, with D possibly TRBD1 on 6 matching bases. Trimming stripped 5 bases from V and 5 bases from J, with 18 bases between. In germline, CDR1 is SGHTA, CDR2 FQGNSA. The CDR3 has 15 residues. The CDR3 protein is CASSPRTVRGTEAFF. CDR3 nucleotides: TGTGCCAGCAGCCCTCGGACAGTCCGGGGGACTGAAGCTTTCTTT.

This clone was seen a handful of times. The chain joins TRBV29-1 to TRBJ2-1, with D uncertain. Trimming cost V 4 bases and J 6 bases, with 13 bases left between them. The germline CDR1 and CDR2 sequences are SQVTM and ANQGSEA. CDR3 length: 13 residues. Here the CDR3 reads CSVALVMANEQFF. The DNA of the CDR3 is TGCAGCGTTGCCTTGGTTATGGCCAATGAGCAGTTCTTC.

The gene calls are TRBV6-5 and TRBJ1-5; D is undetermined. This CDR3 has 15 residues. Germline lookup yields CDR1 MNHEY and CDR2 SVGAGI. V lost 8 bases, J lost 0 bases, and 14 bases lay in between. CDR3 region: CASPPPPYSNQPQHF. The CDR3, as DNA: TGTGCCAGCCCTCCCCCGCCTTATAGCAATCAGCCCCAGCATTTT.

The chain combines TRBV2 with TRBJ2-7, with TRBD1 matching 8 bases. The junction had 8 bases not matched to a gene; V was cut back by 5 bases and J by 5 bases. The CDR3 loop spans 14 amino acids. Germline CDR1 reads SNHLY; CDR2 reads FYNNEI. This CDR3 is CASSLRGQGDEQYF. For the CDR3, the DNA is TGTGCCAGCAGTCTCCGAGGACAGGGTGACGAGCAGTACTTC.

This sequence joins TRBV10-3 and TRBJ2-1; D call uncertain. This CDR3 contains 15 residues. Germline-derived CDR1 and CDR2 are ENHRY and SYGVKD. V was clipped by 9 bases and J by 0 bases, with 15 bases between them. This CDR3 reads CAIRASGPSYNEQFF. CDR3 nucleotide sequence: TGTGCCATACGGGCTTCCGGGCCCTCCTACAATGAGCAGTTCTTC.

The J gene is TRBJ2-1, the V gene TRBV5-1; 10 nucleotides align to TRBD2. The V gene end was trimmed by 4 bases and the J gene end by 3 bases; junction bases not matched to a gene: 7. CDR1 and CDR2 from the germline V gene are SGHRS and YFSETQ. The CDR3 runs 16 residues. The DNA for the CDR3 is TGCGCCAGCAGCCCTAATCTAGCGGGAGTCTACAATGAGCAGTTCTTC. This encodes CASSPNLAGVYNEQFF.

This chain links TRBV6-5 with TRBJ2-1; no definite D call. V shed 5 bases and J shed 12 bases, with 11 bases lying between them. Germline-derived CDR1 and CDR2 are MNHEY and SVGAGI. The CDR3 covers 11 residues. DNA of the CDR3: TGTGCCAGCAGTGAAGGGTGGGGGCAGTTCTTC. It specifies CASSEGWGQFF.

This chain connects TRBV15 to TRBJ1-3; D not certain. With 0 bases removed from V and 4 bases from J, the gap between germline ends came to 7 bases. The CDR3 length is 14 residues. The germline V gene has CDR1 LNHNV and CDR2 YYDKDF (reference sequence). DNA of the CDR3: TGTGCCACCAGCAGAGATCTCTCGGGAAACACCATATATTTT. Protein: CATSRDLSGNTIYF.

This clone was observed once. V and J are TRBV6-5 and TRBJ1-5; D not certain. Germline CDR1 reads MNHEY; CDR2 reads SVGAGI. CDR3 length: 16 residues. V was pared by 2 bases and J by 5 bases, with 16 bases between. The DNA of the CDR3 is TGTGCCAGCAGTTACGGCCAACCAACTTCATATCAGCCCCAGCATTTT. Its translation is CASSYGQPTSYQPQHF.

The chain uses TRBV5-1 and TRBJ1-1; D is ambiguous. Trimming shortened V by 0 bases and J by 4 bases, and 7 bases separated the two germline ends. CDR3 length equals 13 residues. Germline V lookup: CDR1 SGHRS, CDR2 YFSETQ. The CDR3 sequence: CASSLAELTEAFF. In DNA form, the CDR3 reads TGCGCCAGCAGCTTGGCTGAACTCACTGAAGCTTTCTTT.

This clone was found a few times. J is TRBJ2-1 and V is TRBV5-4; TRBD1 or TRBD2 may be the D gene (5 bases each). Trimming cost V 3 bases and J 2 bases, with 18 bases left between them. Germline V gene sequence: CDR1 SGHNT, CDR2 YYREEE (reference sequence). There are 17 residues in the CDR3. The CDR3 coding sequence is TGTGCCAGCAGCTGGGGGTGGTCAGGGAAACCCTACAATGAGCAGTTCTTC. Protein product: CASSWGWSGKPYNEQFF.